Listed here is a single TCR beta chain. Its target is unknown. This sample stems from a study of CD8 T cells in ankylosing spondylitis. Study-level results: Reportedly, disease-linked clones are significantly enriched in ankylosing spondylitis patients' matched synovial fluid. What seemed typical of ankylosing spondylitis blood was a TCR beta motif built from roughly 8 highly homologous variants. Within peripheral blood, clones linked to disease were CD8+ and relatively rare.

In making TCR beta libraries, quantitative 5'-RACE with molecular barcodes was used. MiXCR was run by TCRdb on the 5' RACE reads, yielding one entry per CDR3 protein. This sample has about 280,000 distinct CDR3 sequences, with around 20% found just once. There are 17 residues in the CDR3. Trimming stripped 2 bases from V and 6 bases from J, with 19 bases between. Germline V gene lookup returns CDR1 MNHEY and CDR2 SVGAGI. Sample: blood, either unsorted or a sorted T cell fraction (not recorded which). The sequence derives from a male donor with ankylosing spondylitis or in good health (not recorded which). The chain is built from TRBV6-5 and TRBJ1-4, with unresolved D. The CDR3: CASSYPNDPVGHEKLFF. In DNA form, the CDR3 reads TGTGCCAGCAGTTACCCAAACGACCCTGTCGGACATGAAAAACTGTTTTTT.